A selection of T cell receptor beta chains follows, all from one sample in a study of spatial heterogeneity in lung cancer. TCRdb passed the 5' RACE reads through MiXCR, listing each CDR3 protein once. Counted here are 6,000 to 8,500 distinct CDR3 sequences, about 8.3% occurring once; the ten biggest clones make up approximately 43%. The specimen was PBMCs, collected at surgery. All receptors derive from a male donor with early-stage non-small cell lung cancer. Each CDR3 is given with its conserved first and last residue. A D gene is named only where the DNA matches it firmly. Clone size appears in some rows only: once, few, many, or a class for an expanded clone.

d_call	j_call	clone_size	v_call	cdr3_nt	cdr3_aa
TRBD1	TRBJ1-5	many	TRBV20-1	TGCAGTGTCTGGCAGGGGGCCAATCAGCCCCAGCATTTT	CSVWQGANQPQHF
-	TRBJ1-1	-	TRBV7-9	TGTGCCAGCAGCCACACAGCTGAAGCTTTCTTT	CASSHTAEAFF
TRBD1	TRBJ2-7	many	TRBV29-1	TGCAGCGTTGCCCAGGGGGCGGGCGAGCAGTACTTC	CSVAQGAGEQYF
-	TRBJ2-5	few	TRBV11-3	TGTGCCAGCAGCCTAGTGACAAACCTTGCGCTGTACTTC	CASSLVTNLALYF
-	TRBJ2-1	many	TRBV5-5	TGTGCCAGCGACATCGGGGCGGGGCTTGGGCCCTACAATGAGCAGTTCTTC	CASDIGAGLGPYNEQFF
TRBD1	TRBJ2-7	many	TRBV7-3	TGTGCCAGCAGCTCTGGGACAGGGGACGAGCAGTACTTC	CASSSGTGDEQYF
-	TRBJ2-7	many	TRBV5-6	TGTGCCAGCAGCCCAGAGACCGGTAGCTACGAGCAGTACTTC	CASSPETGSYEQYF
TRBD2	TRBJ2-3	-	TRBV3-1	TGTGCCAGCAGCCAAGAGATTGGGAAACTAGCGGGAGTGTATACAGATACGCAGTATTTT	CASSQEIGKLAGVYTDTQYF
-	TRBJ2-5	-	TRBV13	TGTGCCAGCAGCTCAGGGGCGGATCAAGAGACCCAGTACTTC	CASSSGADQETQYF
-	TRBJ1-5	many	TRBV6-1	TGTGCCAGCGCAGTGGTGGGCAATCAGCCCCAGCATTTT	CASAVVGNQPQHF
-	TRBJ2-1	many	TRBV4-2	TGTGCCAGCAGCCAAGGGGTGCGGTCCTCCTACAATGAGCAGTTCTTC	CASSQGVRSSYNEQFF